This record covers a single T cell receptor beta chain. What it binds is not known. The sample originates from a study of T cell responses to AZD1222 COVID-19 vaccine. The repertoire was sequenced with immunoSEQ multiplex PCR; TCRdb's copy has only in-frame clones and lacks some. The repertoire includes under 130,000 clones, around 90% of them detected once, and 4% to 5.5% sits in the top ten. Study observations and caveats: Samples come after the peak T cell response, not at day 14. In a largely white British group with more females than males, clonal diversity was possibly underestimated. Regions 160-218 and 743-854 held dominance among vaccine-associated CD4 TCRs, which spanned spike. Following two doses of AZD1222, Spike-specific TCR breadth and depth rose.

The sequencing used peripheral blood, collected on day 0 of AZD1222 vaccination. The TCR originated in an adult in good health.

DNA of the CDR3: TGTGCCAGCAGTTTGCGCCTAGGAGCTTTCTTT. Its protein is CASSLRLGAFF. The V gene is TRBV12-3 or TRBV12-4, the J gene TRBJ1-1, with D unclear. The V end was cut by 3 bases, the J end by 10 bases, with 9 bases between. CDR3 length: 11 amino acids.